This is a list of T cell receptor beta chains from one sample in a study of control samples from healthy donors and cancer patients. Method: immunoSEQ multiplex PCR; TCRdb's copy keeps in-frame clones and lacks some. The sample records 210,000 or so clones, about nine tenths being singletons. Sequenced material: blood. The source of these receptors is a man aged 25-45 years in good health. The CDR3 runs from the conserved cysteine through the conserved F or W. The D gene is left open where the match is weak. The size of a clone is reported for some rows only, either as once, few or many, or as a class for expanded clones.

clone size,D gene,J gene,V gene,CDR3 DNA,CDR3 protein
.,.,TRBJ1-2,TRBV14,TGTGCCAGCAGCCACTCGTTGGAGGGGTATGGCTACACCTTC,CASSHSLEGYGYTF
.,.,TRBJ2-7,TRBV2,TGTGCCAGCAGTAGTACCAGGGGTCCCTACGAGCAGTACTTC,CASSSTRGPYEQYF
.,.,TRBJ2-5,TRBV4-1,TGCGCCAGCAGCCAAGGCCCTCGGGGGGCCGGCTATAAAGAGACCCAGTACTTC,CASSQGPRGAGYKETQYF
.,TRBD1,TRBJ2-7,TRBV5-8,TGTGCCAGCAGCTTGGGGGGACAGCTCTACGAGCAGTACTTC,CASSLGGQLYEQYF
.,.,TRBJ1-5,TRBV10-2,TGCGCCAGCAGTGACCCTAGTCAGCCCCAGCATTTT,CASSDPSQPQHF
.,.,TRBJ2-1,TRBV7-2,TGTGCCAGCAGCCGCGCTGCTAACAATGAGCAGTTCTTC,CASSRAANNEQFF
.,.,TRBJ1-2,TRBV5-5,TGTGCCAGCAGCTTGAGGGTTGATAACTATGGCTACACCTTC,CASSLRVDNYGYTF
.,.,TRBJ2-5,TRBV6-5,TGTGCCAGCAAAAAGGGAGACAGCCAAGAGACCCAGTACTTC,CASKKGDSQETQYF
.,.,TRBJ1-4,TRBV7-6,TGTGCCAGCAGCCCCCAGGGGCTCAATGAAAAACTGTTTTTT,CASSPQGLNEKLFF
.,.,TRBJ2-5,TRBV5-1,TGCGCCAGCAGCTTGGGCCCGAGTAAAGAGACCCAGTACTTC,CASSLGPSKETQYF
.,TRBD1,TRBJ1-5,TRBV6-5,TGTGCCAGCAGTTACAGGGGGCGAGGCAATCAGCCCCAGCATTTT,CASSYRGRGNQPQHF
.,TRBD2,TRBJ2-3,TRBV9,TGTGCCAGCAGCGTGGGCAGCGGGGGCCTCACAGATACGCAGTATTTT,CASSVGSGGLTDTQYF
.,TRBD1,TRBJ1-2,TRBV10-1,TGCGCCAGCAGTGGGGACAGCTATGGCTACACCTTC,CASSGDSYGYTF
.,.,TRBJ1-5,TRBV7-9,TGTGCCAGCAGCACCCAGGAAGGGCCCCAGCATTTT,CASSTQEGPQHF
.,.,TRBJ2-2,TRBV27,TGTGCCAGCAGTCTACAGGGTGTCCCCGGGGAGCTGTTTTTT,CASSLQGVPGELFF
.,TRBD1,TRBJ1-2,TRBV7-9,TGTGCCAGCAGCTTGGGAATCAGGACAGGGAACTATGGCTACACCTTC,CASSLGIRTGNYGYTF
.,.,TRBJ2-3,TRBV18,TGTGCCAGCTACGGGTCCACAGATACGCAGTATTTT,CASYGSTDTQYF
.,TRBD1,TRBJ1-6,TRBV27,TGTGCCAGCAGTTTAGGGGACAGAAATAATTCACCCCTCCACTTT,CASSLGDRNNSPLHF
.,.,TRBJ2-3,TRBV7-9,TGTGCCAGCAGTCCAGGGGCGGGAGATACGCAGTATTTT,CASSPGAGDTQYF
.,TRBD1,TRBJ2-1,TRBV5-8,TGTGCCAGCAGCAAGGACAGGGGAACCTACAATGAGCAGTTCTTC,CASSKDRGTYNEQFF
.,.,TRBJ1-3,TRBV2,TGTGCCAGCTTAACGGACATGATCGGAAACACCATATATTTT,CASLTDMIGNTIYF
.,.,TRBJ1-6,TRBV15,TGTGCCACCAGCTCGGAAGGGGAGAATTCACCCCTCCACTTT,CATSSEGENSPLHF
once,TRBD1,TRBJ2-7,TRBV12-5,TGTGCTAGTGCCTTTTTTGGGACAGAGTACGAGCAGTACTTC,CASAFFGTEYEQYF
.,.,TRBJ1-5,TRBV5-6,TGTGCCAGCAGCTTGGGGTACGGCAGTCAGCCCCAGCATTTT,CASSLGYGSQPQHF
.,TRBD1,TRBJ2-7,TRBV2,TGTGCCAGCAGCGCAGGGACAGGCGGCGAGCAGTACTTC,CASSAGTGGEQYF
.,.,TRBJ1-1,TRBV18,TGTGCCAGCTCACCACGAAGGGACACTGAAGCTTTCTTT,CASSPRRDTEAFF
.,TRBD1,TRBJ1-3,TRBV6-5,TGTGCCAGCAGTTACCAGACAGGGGACTCTGGAAACACCATATATTTT,CASSYQTGDSGNTIYF
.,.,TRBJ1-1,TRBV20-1,TGCAGTGGTATGGGTGGGGAAGCTTTCTTT,CSGMGGEAFF
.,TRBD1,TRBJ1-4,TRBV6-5,TGTGCCAGCAGTTACGGAGGGGGCGGAATTGAAAAACTGTTTTTT,CASSYGGGGIEKLFF
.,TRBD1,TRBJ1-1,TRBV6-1,TGTGCCAGCAGTGAATCTTGGGCAGGGGGCACTGAAGCTTTCTTT,CASSESWAGGTEAFF
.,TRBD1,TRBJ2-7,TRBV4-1,TGCGCCAGCAGCCAAGTATTGGGACAGGGGAACCACGAGCAGTACTTC,CASSQVLGQGNHEQYF